This TCR beta chain was sequenced in a study of CD8 T cells in ankylosing spondylitis. General observations from the study: Matched ankylosing spondylitis synovial fluid reportedly contained a significantly enriched population of disease-linked clones.

TCRdb analysed the 5' RACE reads with MiXCR anew, one entry per CDR3 protein. The sample holds around 250,000 distinct CDR3 sequences; about a sixth are singletons and the top ten take under 40%. With respect to this clonotype: Its antigen is not identified.

The CDR3 sequence is 15 residues long. With 0 bases removed from V and 2 bases from J, the gap between germline ends came to 12 bases. Germline CDR1 is SGDLS and CDR2 is YYNGEE. Sequencing used blood, either unsorted or a sorted T cell fraction (not recorded which). The clonotype comes from a male donor with ankylosing spondylitis or in good health (not recorded which). The chain employs TRBV9 and TRBJ2-7; D uncertain. This CDR3 reads CASSVGGTKAYEQYF. As DNA, the CDR3 is TGTGCCAGCAGCGTAGGAGGAACTAAGGCCTACGAGCAGTACTTC.